This TCR beta chain was documented in a study of blood T cell repertoires in COVID-19. Study context: T cells, B-cell-depleted T cells, or PBMCs supplied cDNA or gDNA.

Adults between roughly 18 and 95 years of age took part from 20 to 25 US areas. In Cohort 3, a recovered donor had either two negative PCRs, clearance, or symptom resolution. The authors' processing: Cell counts per sample came from amplifying reference gene primers. Repertoires were generated with immunoSEQ multiplex PCR, while TCRdb's copy carries only in-frame clones and drops some. V and J calls plus clone size are reproduced from that table; the DNA served to infer D and trimming. The repertoire holds 350,000 to 400,000 clones, with over 75% as singletons. This CDR3 has 18 residues. The source material was PBMCs or T cells enriched from blood (not recorded which). This receptor was taken from a woman aged 25-40 years who had recovered from COVID-19. The chain has TRBV21-1 and TRBJ1-5; the D call in the table, TRBD1, was not verified against the DNA. TRBV21-1 is annotated as a pseudogene. The CDR3 DNA follows: TGTGCCAGCAGCATAGTACCACAGGGAATCACTATCGATCAGCCCCAGCATTTT. Amino acid sequence: CASSIVPQGITIDQPQHF.